This T cell receptor (beta chain) derives from a study of shared clonotypes between healthy human individuals. Study observations and caveats: Non-shared clonotypes had lower generation probabilities than clonotypes shared by all four sorted-subset donors. Among donors, clonotype sharing was expected to be affected by sequencing depth.

CDR3 length equals 15 residues. The repertoire was sequenced with immunoSEQ multiplex PCR; TCRdb's copy has only in-frame clones and lacks some. In the table there are roughly 530,000 clones, less than 96% of which are singletons. Naive CD45RA+ and memory CD45RA-negative subsets were split from CD4+ cells. This clone was seen once. What it binds is not known. The receptor's source is a woman aged 25 to 39 in good health. What was sequenced was naive CD4+ T cells sorted from blood. Stated subset: CD45RA+ positively selected. The V and J genes are TRBV21-1 and TRBJ2-5. TRBV21-1 is noted as a pseudogene. CDR3 in DNA: TGTGCCAGCAGCACAACCCCCGGGGGCAAAAAGACCCAGTACTTC. It codes for CASSTTPGGKKTQYF.